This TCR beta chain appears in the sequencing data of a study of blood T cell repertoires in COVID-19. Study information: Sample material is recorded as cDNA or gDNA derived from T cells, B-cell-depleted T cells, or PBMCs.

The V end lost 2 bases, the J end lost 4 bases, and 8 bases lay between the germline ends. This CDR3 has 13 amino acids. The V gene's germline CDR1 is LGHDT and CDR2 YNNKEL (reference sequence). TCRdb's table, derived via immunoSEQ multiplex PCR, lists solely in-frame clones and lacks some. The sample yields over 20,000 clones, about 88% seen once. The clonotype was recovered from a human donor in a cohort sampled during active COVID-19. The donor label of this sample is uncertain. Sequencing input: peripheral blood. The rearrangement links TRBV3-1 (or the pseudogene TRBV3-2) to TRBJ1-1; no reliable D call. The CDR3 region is CASSQSRGTEAFF. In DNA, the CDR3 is TGTGCCAGCAGCCAAAGCCGGGGCACTGAAGCTTTCTTT.